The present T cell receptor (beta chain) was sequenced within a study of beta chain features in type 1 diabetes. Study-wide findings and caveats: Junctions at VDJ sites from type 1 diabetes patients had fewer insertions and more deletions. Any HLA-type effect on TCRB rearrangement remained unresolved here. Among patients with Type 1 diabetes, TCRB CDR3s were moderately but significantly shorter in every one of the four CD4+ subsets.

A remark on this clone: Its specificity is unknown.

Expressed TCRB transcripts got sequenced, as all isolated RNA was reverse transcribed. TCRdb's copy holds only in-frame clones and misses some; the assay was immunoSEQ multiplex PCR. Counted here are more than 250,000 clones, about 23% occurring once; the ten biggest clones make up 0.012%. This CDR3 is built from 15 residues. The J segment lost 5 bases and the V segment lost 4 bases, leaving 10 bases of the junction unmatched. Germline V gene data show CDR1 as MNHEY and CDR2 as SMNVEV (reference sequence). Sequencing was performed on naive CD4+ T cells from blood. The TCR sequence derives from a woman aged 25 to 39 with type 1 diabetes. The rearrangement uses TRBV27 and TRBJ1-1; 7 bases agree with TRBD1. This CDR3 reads CASSSQGEGETEAFF. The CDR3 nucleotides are TGTGCCAGCAGTTCGCAGGGGGAAGGCGAAACTGAAGCTTTCTTT.